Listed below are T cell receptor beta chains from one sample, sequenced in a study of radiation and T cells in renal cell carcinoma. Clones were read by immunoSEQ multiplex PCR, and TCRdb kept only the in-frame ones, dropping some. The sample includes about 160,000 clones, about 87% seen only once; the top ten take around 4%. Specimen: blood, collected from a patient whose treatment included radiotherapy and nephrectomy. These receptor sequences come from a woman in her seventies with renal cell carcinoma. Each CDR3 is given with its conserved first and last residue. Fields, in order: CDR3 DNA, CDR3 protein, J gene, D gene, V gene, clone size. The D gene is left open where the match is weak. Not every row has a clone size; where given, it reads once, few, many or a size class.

CDR3nt: TGTGCCAGCAGTTACGTTAATTCACCCCTCCACTTT
CDR3aa: CASSYVNSPLHF
j_gene: TRBJ1-6
d_gene: NA
v_gene: TRBV6-5
abundance: once

CDR3nt: TGTGCCAGCAGTGAATCTGCAGGGGGCAATAATGGCTACACCTTC
CDR3aa: CASSESAGGNNGYTF
j_gene: TRBJ1-2
d_gene: TRBD1
v_gene: TRBV25-1
abundance: NA

CDR3nt: TGCGCCAGCAGCTTGGCCGAAAGGGTCGGGAACACTGAAGCTTTCTTT
CDR3aa: CASSLAERVGNTEAFF
j_gene: TRBJ1-1
d_gene: NA
v_gene: TRBV5-1
abundance: NA

CDR3nt: TGCGCCAGCAGCCGCCCAGGAGTCGGTGAAGCTTTCTTT
CDR3aa: CASSRPGVGEAFF
j_gene: TRBJ1-1
d_gene: NA
v_gene: TRBV4-3
abundance: NA

CDR3nt: TGTGCCAGCAGTGACGAGAGCGATCAGCCCCAGCATTTT
CDR3aa: CASSDESDQPQHF
j_gene: TRBJ1-5
d_gene: NA
v_gene: TRBV2
abundance: NA

CDR3nt: TGTGCCAGCAGCCCGACCTCAGATACGCAGTATTTT
CDR3aa: CASSPTSDTQYF
j_gene: TRBJ2-3
d_gene: NA
v_gene: TRBV7-9
abundance: NA

CDR3nt: TGTGCCAGCAGTGATCCGGGGCATAACATGAACACTGAAGCTTTCTTT
CDR3aa: CASSDPGHNMNTEAFF
j_gene: TRBJ1-1
d_gene: NA
v_gene: TRBV2
abundance: NA

CDR3nt: TGTGCCAGCAGGTCGGGGGGCGGTGCTCACGAGCAGTACTTC
CDR3aa: CASRSGGGAHEQYF
j_gene: TRBJ2-7
d_gene: NA
v_gene: TRBV13
abundance: NA

CDR3nt: TGTGCCAGCCAATCAGCGGGGGCCACAGATACGCAGTATTTT
CDR3aa: CASQSAGATDTQYF
j_gene: TRBJ2-3
d_gene: TRBD2
v_gene: TRBV2
abundance: NA

CDR3nt: TGTGCCAGCAGCTGGTCTCCTTCACAGGGCTATGGCTACACCTTC
CDR3aa: CASSWSPSQGYGYTF
j_gene: TRBJ1-2
d_gene: NA
v_gene: TRBV5-6
abundance: NA

CDR3nt: TGTGCCAGCAGCCAAACCGGTCGCGCTATTGAGCAGTTCTTC
CDR3aa: CASSQTGRAIEQFF
j_gene: TRBJ2-1
d_gene: NA
v_gene: TRBV6-5
abundance: NA

CDR3nt: TGTGCCAGCATCGCGATCTCTGGAAACACCATATATTTT
CDR3aa: CASIAISGNTIYF
j_gene: TRBJ1-3
d_gene: NA
v_gene: TRBV6-1
abundance: NA

CDR3nt: TGTGCCAGCAGCTTCCCCGGGACAGGGAGTCGGCTCACTGAAGCTTTCTTT
CDR3aa: CASSFPGTGSRLTEAFF
j_gene: TRBJ1-1
d_gene: TRBD1
v_gene: TRBV4-2
abundance: NA

CDR3nt: TGTGCCAGCAGCTTAGACGGCAGGGGGGGAGGCTACGAGCAGTACTTC
CDR3aa: CASSLDGRGGGYEQYF
j_gene: TRBJ2-7
d_gene: NA
v_gene: TRBV7-8
abundance: NA

CDR3nt: TGTGCCAGCAGTTGGTCCTTCCGAGCTAACTATGGCTACACCTTC
CDR3aa: CASSWSFRANYGYTF
j_gene: TRBJ1-2
d_gene: NA
v_gene: TRBV28
abundance: NA

CDR3nt: TGTGCCAGCAGTGGAGCAGGGGGCGTAGGCTACGAGCAGTACTTC
CDR3aa: CASSGAGGVGYEQYF
j_gene: TRBJ2-7
d_gene: TRBD1
v_gene: TRBV2
abundance: NA

CDR3nt: TGTGCCTGGAGTGTAAGTGGGTGGAACACTGAAGCTTTCTTT
CDR3aa: CAWSVSGWNTEAFF
j_gene: TRBJ1-1
d_gene: NA
v_gene: TRBV30
abundance: few

CDR3nt: TGTGCCAGCAGCCAAGTGGCCTCCCGCTCTGGGGCCAACGTCCTGACTTTC
CDR3aa: CASSQVASRSGANVLTF
j_gene: TRBJ2-6
d_gene: NA
v_gene: TRBV4-2
abundance: NA

CDR3nt: TGTGCCAGCAGTTTCAAGCGGGGGTTCACCGGGGAGCTGTTTTTT
CDR3aa: CASSFKRGFTGELFF
j_gene: TRBJ2-2
d_gene: TRBD2
v_gene: TRBV28
abundance: NA

CDR3nt: TGTGCCAGCAGTACTGATTTTGCTAGCACAGATACGCAGTATTTT
CDR3aa: CASSTDFASTDTQYF
j_gene: TRBJ2-3
d_gene: NA
v_gene: TRBV6-1
abundance: few

CDR3nt: TGTGCTAGCAGCCCTAGGACAGGGAAAAACACTGAAGCTTTCTTT
CDR3aa: CASSPRTGKNTEAFF
j_gene: TRBJ1-1
d_gene: TRBD1
v_gene: TRBV11-3
abundance: NA

CDR3nt: TGTGCCAGCAGCTTGGGTCCATCCATGAACACTGAAGCTTTCTTT
CDR3aa: CASSLGPSMNTEAFF
j_gene: TRBJ1-1
d_gene: NA
v_gene: TRBV5-4
abundance: NA

CDR3nt: TGTGCCAGTACCCCCGGGACAGGCCGTAATCAGCCCCAGCATTTT
CDR3aa: CASTPGTGRNQPQHF
j_gene: TRBJ1-5
d_gene: TRBD1
v_gene: TRBV19
abundance: NA

CDR3nt: TGCGCCAGCAGCTTGGGTGGAGAAAAACTGTTTTTT
CDR3aa: CASSLGGEKLFF
j_gene: TRBJ1-4
d_gene: NA
v_gene: TRBV5-1
abundance: NA

CDR3nt: TGTGCCAGCTCACCACGGAGCGGGGGGCAAGATACGCAGTATTTT
CDR3aa: CASSPRSGGQDTQYF
j_gene: TRBJ2-3
d_gene: TRBD2
v_gene: TRBV18
abundance: NA

CDR3nt: TGTGCCAGCAGCTTAACGTGGGTGAACACTGAAGCTTTCTTT
CDR3aa: CASSLTWVNTEAFF
j_gene: TRBJ1-1
d_gene: NA
v_gene: TRBV7-2
abundance: NA

CDR3nt: TGTGCCAGCTCACCCCTAGAGACCCAGTACTTC
CDR3aa: CASSPLETQYF
j_gene: TRBJ2-5
d_gene: NA
v_gene: TRBV18
abundance: once

CDR3nt: TGTGCCAGCAGCTTGGCAGGAGAATGGAACACTGAAGCTTTCTTT
CDR3aa: CASSLAGEWNTEAFF
j_gene: TRBJ1-1
d_gene: NA
v_gene: TRBV5-6
abundance: few

CDR3nt: TGTGCCACCAGCATTAGGGGCACGAACTATGGAAACACCATATATTTT
CDR3aa: CATSIRGTNYGNTIYF
j_gene: TRBJ1-3
d_gene: NA
v_gene: TRBV15
abundance: NA

CDR3nt: TGTGCCAGCAGCCTCGGGGTAGTGGGGGAGACCCAGTACTTC
CDR3aa: CASSLGVVGETQYF
j_gene: TRBJ2-5
d_gene: NA
v_gene: TRBV2
abundance: NA

CDR3nt: TGCGCCAGCAGCCAACTCGGACAGGGGGCGCACACCGGGGAGCTGTTTTTT
CDR3aa: CASSQLGQGAHTGELFF
j_gene: TRBJ2-2
d_gene: TRBD1
v_gene: TRBV4-3
abundance: NA

CDR3nt: TGTGCCAGCCGTCCGGAACTCCGGCAAGAGACCCAGTACTTC
CDR3aa: CASRPELRQETQYF
j_gene: TRBJ2-5
d_gene: NA
v_gene: TRBV11-1
abundance: NA

CDR3nt: TGTGCCAGCAGCTCGCCCCGGGACAGGATAGAGGGCTACACCTTC
CDR3aa: CASSSPRDRIEGYTF
j_gene: TRBJ1-2
d_gene: TRBD1
v_gene: TRBV7-8
abundance: NA

CDR3nt: TGTGCCAGCAGCCGGCCGGACAGGGGGCGGGTGCAGGGCTACACCTTC
CDR3aa: CASSRPDRGRVQGYTF
j_gene: TRBJ1-2
d_gene: TRBD1
v_gene: TRBV5-4
abundance: NA

CDR3nt: TGTGCCAGCAGTACTTCCTTCGGGGGAAACACCATATATTTT
CDR3aa: CASSTSFGGNTIYF
j_gene: TRBJ1-3
d_gene: NA
v_gene: TRBV6-1
abundance: few

CDR3nt: TGTGCCAGCAGCTTAGGAGGGTTAATATCTGGAAACACCATATATTTT
CDR3aa: CASSLGGLISGNTIYF
j_gene: TRBJ1-3
d_gene: NA
v_gene: TRBV7-9
abundance: NA

CDR3nt: TGTGCCAGCACCGCTTCCGGGACAGGGATCGACGAGCAGTACTTC
CDR3aa: CASTASGTGIDEQYF
j_gene: TRBJ2-7
d_gene: TRBD1
v_gene: TRBV28
abundance: NA

CDR3nt: TGTGCCAGTAGTATCCCTCGTATTACAAGGCCCGCCGGGGATGGCTACACCTTC
CDR3aa: CASSIPRITRPAGDGYTF
j_gene: TRBJ1-2
d_gene: NA
v_gene: TRBV19
abundance: NA

CDR3nt: TGTGCCAGCAGTTTAGCAGGATCGAACACTGAAGCTTTCTTT
CDR3aa: CASSLAGSNTEAFF
j_gene: TRBJ1-1
d_gene: NA
v_gene: TRBV27
abundance: NA

CDR3nt: TGTGCCAGCAGTGCATTAGTGGAGCAGTACTTC
CDR3aa: CASSALVEQYF
j_gene: TRBJ2-7
d_gene: NA
v_gene: TRBV6-1
abundance: NA

CDR3nt: TGTGCCAGTTCTAGCGGGGGACCTTCCTACGAGCAGTACTTC
CDR3aa: CASSSGGPSYEQYF
j_gene: TRBJ2-7
d_gene: TRBD2
v_gene: TRBV19
abundance: NA

CDR3nt: TGTGCCAGTAGTAGTGGACGGAGAAGTAGGCAAGAGACCCAGTACTTC
CDR3aa: CASSSGRRSRQETQYF
j_gene: TRBJ2-5
d_gene: NA
v_gene: TRBV19
abundance: NA

CDR3nt: TGTGCCTGGAGCCGGGACGTTAAACAAGAGACCCAGTACTTC
CDR3aa: CAWSRDVKQETQYF
j_gene: TRBJ2-5
d_gene: NA
v_gene: TRBV30
abundance: NA

CDR3nt: TGTGCCAGCAGCGAGAGGTCGGGCGGAAACAATGAGCAGTTCTTC
CDR3aa: CASSERSGGNNEQFF
j_gene: TRBJ2-1
d_gene: NA
v_gene: TRBV9
abundance: NA

CDR3nt: TGTGCCAGCAGTGGGGGACAGGGGCGTTCCTACGAGCAGTACTTC
CDR3aa: CASSGGQGRSYEQYF
j_gene: TRBJ2-7
d_gene: TRBD1
v_gene: TRBV27
abundance: NA

CDR3nt: TGCAGCGTTCCGACAGGGGTCTATGGCTACACCTTC
CDR3aa: CSVPTGVYGYTF
j_gene: TRBJ1-2
d_gene: TRBD1
v_gene: TRBV29-1
abundance: NA

CDR3nt: TGCGCCAGCAGCTTGTTGCGGGGGCCTTGGAATGAGCAGTTCTTC
CDR3aa: CASSLLRGPWNEQFF
j_gene: TRBJ2-1
d_gene: NA
v_gene: TRBV5-1
abundance: NA